This T cell receptor beta chain came from a study of CD8 T cells in Susac syndrome. Only one count was recorded for this clonotype. Sequencing of TCR beta was undertaken in CD8+ and CD4+ T cells derived from blood. Matched for age and sex, the controls were healthy donors. TEMRA cells were FACS-enriched, unlike CD8+ and CD4+ T cells, which were negatively isolated. With random hexamers, reverse transcription was performed on about 0.5 to 1 ug of RNA. Amplification of TCR beta CDR3 spanned 54 Vbeta and 13 Jbeta via immunoSEQ multiplex PCR. One entry per CDR3 protein, called by TCRdb with MiXCR from the immunoSEQ multiplex PCR reads. The table shows 150,000 or so distinct CDR3 sequences, with roughly nine tenths occurring only once. Source material: CD4+ T cells from PBMCs. This TCR was sampled from a human donor in good health.

In nucleotides, the CDR3 is TGTGCCAGCAGCCTAATGGGGACCGGGGAGCTGTTTTTT. Translated: CASSLMGTGELFF. The chain employs TRBV7-9 and TRBJ2-2, with D unclear. CDR3 length equals 13 residues. Deletions cut 5 bases from V and 5 bases from J, with 9 bases between. From germline, CDR1 is SEHNR and CDR2 FQNEAQ (reference sequence).